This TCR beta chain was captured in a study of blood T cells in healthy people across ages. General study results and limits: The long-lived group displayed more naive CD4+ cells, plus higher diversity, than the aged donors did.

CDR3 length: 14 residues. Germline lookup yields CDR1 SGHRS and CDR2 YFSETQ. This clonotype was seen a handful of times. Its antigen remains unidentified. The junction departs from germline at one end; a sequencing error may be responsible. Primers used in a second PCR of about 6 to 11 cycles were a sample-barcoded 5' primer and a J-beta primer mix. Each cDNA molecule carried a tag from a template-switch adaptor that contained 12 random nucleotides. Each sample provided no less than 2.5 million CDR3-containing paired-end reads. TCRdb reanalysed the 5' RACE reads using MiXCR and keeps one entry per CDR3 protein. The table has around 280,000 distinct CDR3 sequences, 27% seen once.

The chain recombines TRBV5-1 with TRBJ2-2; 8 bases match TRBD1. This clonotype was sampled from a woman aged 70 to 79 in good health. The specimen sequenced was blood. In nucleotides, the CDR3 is TGCGCCAGCAACTTGGACAGGGCGACCGGGGAGCTGTTTTTT. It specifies CASNLDRATGELFF.